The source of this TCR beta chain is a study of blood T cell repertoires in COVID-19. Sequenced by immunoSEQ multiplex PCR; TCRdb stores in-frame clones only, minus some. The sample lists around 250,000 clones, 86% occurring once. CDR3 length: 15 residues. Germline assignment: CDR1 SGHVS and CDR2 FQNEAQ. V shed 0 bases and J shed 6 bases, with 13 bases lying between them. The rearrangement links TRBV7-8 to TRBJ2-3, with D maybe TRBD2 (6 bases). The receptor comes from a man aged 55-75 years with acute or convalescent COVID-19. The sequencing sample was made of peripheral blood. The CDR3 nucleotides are TGTGCCAGCAGCTTAGCCCTAGCGAAGGCCGATACGCAGTATTTT. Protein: CASSLALAKADTQYF.